This TCR beta chain comes out of a study of blood T cell repertoires in COVID-19. About the study: Spain, Italy and the United States supplied samples that represented acute and convalescent COVID-19. The cDNA or gDNA used as material had been derived from T cells, B-cell-depleted T cells, or PBMCs.

This CDR3 comprises 15 residues. CDR1 is LGHNA, CDR2 YNFKEQ, per germline. The V gene lost 1 base and the J gene lost 5 bases, with 12 bases spanning the gap. In the authors' methods: Cell counts per sample came from amplifying reference gene primers. Only in-frame clones appear in the TCRdb table, and some are missing; sequencing was by immunoSEQ multiplex PCR. V and J calls and clone size are copied from that table; D and trimming were computed from the DNA. The sample consists of roughly 230,000 clones, about 80% of them appearing once. The clonotype was recovered from a woman aged 45-60 years with acute or convalescent COVID-19. The sequenced sample was peripheral blood. V usage is TRBV4-2 and J usage is TRBJ1-5; possibly TRBD1 for D (5 bases). This CDR3 reads CASSQGRGEDQPQHF. CDR3 nucleotide sequence: TGTGCCAGCAGCCAAGGACGGGGGGAGGATCAGCCCCAGCATTTT.